What follows are 31 T cell receptor beta chains derived from one specimen sequenced in a study of cytomegalovirus exposure and HLA in healthy donors. Measured with immunoSEQ multiplex PCR; TCRdb has only the in-frame clones, and not every one. The sample includes some 130,000 clones, around nine tenths of them seen just once. Sequenced sample: PBMCs. The receptors here all came from a woman younger than 35 in good health and CMV-seropositive.

The genes are TRBV19 and TRBJ2-3, with 8 bases identical to TRBD2. The germline V gene has CDR1 LNHDA and CDR2 SQIVND (reference sequence). J gave up 6 bases and V 6 bases, and 5 bases lay outside the gene matches. The CDR3 has 13 amino acids. The CDR3 sequence is CASRVAGSDTQYF. The CDR3 nucleotides are TGTGCCAGTAGGGTAGCGGGGTCGGATACGCAGTATTTT.

The rearrangement uses TRBV6-5 and TRBJ2-7; 8 positions match TRBD2. The CDR3 contains 15 residues. Per germline, CDR1 MNHEY and CDR2 SVGAGI. Trimming took 0 bases from V and 3 from J; bases not matched to a gene: 4. CDR3 amino acids: CASSYSASGSYEQYF. CDR3 nucleotide sequence: TGTGCCAGCAGTTACTCTGCCAGCGGGAGCTACGAGCAGTACTTC.

The chain is built from TRBV5-4 and TRBJ2-3; D gene uncertain. CDR1 and CDR2 from the germline V gene are SGHNT and YYREEE (reference sequence). V lost 2 bases and J 0 bases, leaving 7 bases between the germline ends. This CDR3 region has 14 residues. The CDR3 spells CASSLVDSTDTQYF. CDR3 nucleotide sequence: TGTGCCAGCAGCTTAGTAGATAGCACAGATACGCAGTATTTT.

The chain recombines TRBV19 with TRBJ2-2; 7 nucleotides line up with TRBD1. The CDR3 sequence is 15 residues long. Germline V gene data show CDR1 as LNHDA and CDR2 as SQIVND (reference sequence). With 4 bases clipped from V and 7 bases from J, the junction kept 9 bases outside the gene matches. The DNA for the CDR3 is TGTGCCAGTAGTACCATTCCAGGGGGTGACGGGGAGCTGTTTTTT. As protein: CASSTIPGGDGELFF.

The chain is built from TRBV4-1 and TRBJ2-7; 7 positions match TRBD2. CDR1 and CDR2 (germline): MGHRA, YSYEKL. This CDR3 has 15 residues. J gave up 2 bases and V 4 bases, and 8 bases lay outside the gene matches. As DNA, the CDR3 is TGCGCCAGCAGCCCCGGATCGGGAGGTACCTACGAGCAGTACTTC. Translated: CASSPGSGGTYEQYF.

This clone showed up just once. The J gene is TRBJ2-2, the V gene TRBV5-6, with 12 bases that match TRBD1. CDR3 length: 16 amino acids. Germline CDR1 is SGHDT and CDR2 is YYEEEE. V shed 4 bases and J 4 bases; nucleotides not matched to a gene: 5. Written as DNA, the CDR3 is TGTGCCAGCAGCCTGGGACAGGGGGCAACCACCGGGGAGCTGTTTTTT. This translates into CASSLGQGATTGELFF.

This chain joins TRBV7-2 and TRBJ2-2, with 8 nucleotides matching TRBD2. CDR3 size: 16 residues. With 7 bases clipped from V and 1 base from J, the junction kept 8 bases outside the gene matches. From germline, CDR1 is SGHTA and CDR2 FQGNSA. The CDR3, as DNA: TGTGCCAGCACCTCAAGCGGGGGAAAGAACACCGGGGAGCTGTTTTTT. Translated, it gives CASTSSGGKNTGELFF. Full variable domain (outside the CDR3, taken from reference TRBV7-2 and TRBJ2-2): GAGVSQSPSNKVTEKGKDVELRCDPISGHTALYWYRQSLGQGLEFLIYFQGNSAPDKSGLPSDRFSAERTGGSVSTLTIQRTQQEDSAVYLCASTSSGGKNTGELFFGEGSRLTVL.

The chain couples TRBV30 to TRBJ1-1; D ambiguous. The CDR3 is 14 residues long. Between the trimmed V and J ends, which lost 4 bases and 5 bases, there was a span of 17 bases. From germline, CDR1 is GTSNPN and CDR2 SVGIG (reference sequence). The CDR3, as DNA: TGTGCCTGGACCTCCGCGAGCTCGAGAACTGAAGCTTTCTTT. Protein: CAWTSASSRTEAFF.

This chain links TRBV19 with TRBJ1-5, with 9 positions matching TRBD1. The CDR3 is 17 residues long. In germline, CDR1 is LNHDA, CDR2 SQIVND (reference sequence). The trim removed 1 base at V and 2 bases at J, leaving 6 bases unmatched. The DNA of the CDR3 is TGTGCCAGTAGTATAGGGACAGGGGTTGCGGGCAATCAGCCCCAGCATTTT. This translates into CASSIGTGVAGNQPQHF.

This CDR3 is CASSEGGQAHGYTF. The CDR3 DNA reads TGTGCCAGCAGTGAGGGGGGACAGGCGCATGGCTACACCTTC. The chain uses TRBV25-1 and TRBJ1-2, with 8 bases fitting TRBD1. The CDR3 has 14 amino acids. The germline gives CDR1 MGHDK, CDR2 SYGVNS. V lost 3 bases, J lost 6 bases, and 6 bases stayed unmatched.

CDR3 nucleotide sequence: TGCGCCAGCAGCCAAGTACCCGGGACAGGGGGTTGGAGAGAGACCCAGTACTTC. This encodes CASSQVPGTGGWRETQYF. V gene TRBV4-1 combines with J gene TRBJ2-5, with TRBD1 matching over 11 bases. The V and J ends lost 1 base and 4 bases, in that order; junction bases with no gene match: 11. The CDR3 contains 18 residues. Germline-derived CDR1 and CDR2 are MGHRA and YSYEKL.

V gene TRBV27 combines with J gene TRBJ1-5; D gene ambiguous. V lost 2 bases and J lost 2, with 19 bases in between. Germline V gene data show CDR1 as MNHEY and CDR2 as SMNVEV (reference sequence). The CDR3 contains 18 residues. CDR3 residues: CASSLSQVTLLGNQPQHF. As DNA, the CDR3 is TGTGCCAGCAGTTTAAGTCAGGTAACCCTCTTGGGCAATCAGCCCCAGCATTTT.

The chain joins TRBV7-6 to TRBJ2-5; possibly TRBD1 for D (5 bases). The CDR3 is 14 amino acids. Deletions cut 5 bases from V and 2 bases from J, with 12 bases between. Germline loops: CDR1 SGHVS, CDR2 FNYEAQ. CDR3 region: CASSPTALQETQYF. The DNA for the CDR3 is TGTGCCAGCAGCCCGACAGCACTACAAGAGACCCAGTACTTC. Variable domain in full (rest from reference TRBV7-6 and TRBJ2-5): GAGVSQSPRYKVTKRGQDVALRCDPISGHVSLYWYRQALGQGPEFLTYFNYEAQQDKSGLPNDRFSAERPEGSISTLTIQRTEQRDSAMYRCASSPTALQETQYFGPGTRLLVL.

The J gene is TRBJ1-2, the V gene TRBV4-1; TRBD1 might be the D (6 bases). Trimming pared 0 bases from V and 4 bases from J, leaving 9 bases between. This CDR3 is 14 amino acids long. Germline loops: CDR1 MGHRA, CDR2 YSYEKL. The CDR3 bases are TGCGCCAGCAGCCAAGAGAGGGGGACCTATGGCTACACCTTC. Its translation: CASSQERGTYGYTF.

This sequence joins TRBV14 and TRBJ1-4, with D perhaps TRBD1 (5 bases). CDR3 length: 15 residues. The germline gives CDR1 SGHDN, CDR2 FVKESK. V lost 6 bases, J lost 0 bases, and 11 bases lay in between. In DNA form, the CDR3 reads TGTGCCAGCAGTCATTACAGGACAACTAATGAAAAACTGTTTTTT. It specifies CASSHYRTTNEKLFF.

The rearrangement links TRBV27 to TRBJ1-2; a weak D match, TRBD1 (6 bases). The V end lost 6 bases, the J end lost 6 bases, and 20 bases lay between the germline ends. Germline V gene sequence: CDR1 MNHEY, CDR2 SMNVEV (reference sequence). The CDR3 contains 15 residues. CDR3 sequence (DNA): TGTGCCAGCAGCCTTAGGGGCAGGGGAGCGAATGGCTACACCTTC. Translating gives CASSLRGRGANGYTF.

The sample holds one count of this clone. The CDR3, as DNA: TGTGCCAGCAGCCCCCGCTCGGGGACAGGGCAGTATTTT. Translation: CASSPRSGTGQYF. V usage is TRBV11-2 and J usage is TRBJ2-3, with 8 bases fitting TRBD1. Germline CDR1 and CDR2: SGHAT and FQNNGV. This CDR3 is built from 13 residues. V was pared by 5 bases and J by 11 bases, with 9 bases of the junction left unmatched.

V and J are TRBV7-9 and TRBJ2-3; 7 nucleotides match TRBD2. The CDR3 is 15 residues long. Per the germline V gene, CDR1 is SEHNR and CDR2 is FQNEAQ (reference sequence). Unmatched junction bases numbered 5, after V lost 3 bases and J lost 2 bases. The CDR3, as DNA: TGTGCCAGCAGCTTTAAGCGGGGAATCACAGATACGCAGTATTTT. It is translated as CASSFKRGITDTQYF.

The genes are TRBV27 and TRBJ2-3, with 13 bases fitting TRBD2. The ends lost 3 bases at V and 8 bases at J; junction bases unmatched: 8. The CDR3 loop spans 16 amino acids. In germline, CDR1 is MNHEY, CDR2 SMNVEV (reference sequence). The CDR3 region is CASSFYGTSGMVTQYF. The DNA of the CDR3 is TGTGCCAGCAGTTTTTACGGGACTAGCGGGATGGTTACGCAGTATTTT.

This clone has a single count. The chain has TRBV7-9 and TRBJ2-7; 7 bases fit TRBD2. This CDR3 is 15 amino acids long. V gave up 1 base and J gave up 2 bases; unmatched junction bases: 5. Germline lookup yields CDR1 SEHNR and CDR2 FQNEAQ (reference sequence). CDR3 DNA: TGTGCCAGCAGCTTAGGGGGGGGGAACCCCTACGAGCAGTACTTC. It specifies CASSLGGGNPYEQYF.

This clone came up a few times. This sequence joins TRBV2 and TRBJ2-1; D perhaps matches TRBD2 (5 bases). V gave up 1 base and J gave up 8 bases, with 15 bases separating them. CDR3 length: 15 amino acids. From germline, CDR1 is SNHLY and CDR2 FYNNEI. The CDR3 nucleotides read TGTGCCAGCAGTGAAGAGAGGGCCCCTAGGTATGAGCAGTTCTTC. Translated: CASSEERAPRYEQFF.

The chain's CDR3 is CAWMRGGPGEQFF. In DNA form, the CDR3 reads TGTGCCTGGATGCGGGGGGGCCCGGGTGAGCAGTTCTTC. The V call is TRBV30, the J call TRBJ2-1; TRBD2 matches 9 bases. Unmatched junction bases numbered 7, after V lost 4 bases and J lost 9 bases. The V gene's germline CDR1 is GTSNPN and CDR2 SVGIG (reference sequence). The CDR3 has 13 residues.

V is TRBV19 and J is TRBJ1-2; 10 positions match TRBD1. There are 17 residues in the CDR3. Unmatched junction bases numbered 18, after V lost 7 bases and J lost 7 bases. Per the germline V gene, CDR1 is LNHDA and CDR2 is SQIVND (reference sequence). As DNA, the CDR3 is TGTGCCAGTATAGGCGACAGGGGGCAAAACCCTACTGGTGGCTACACCTTC. Its translation: CASIGDRGQNPTGGYTF.

The chain couples TRBV4-1 to TRBJ2-2; 10 bases line up with TRBD2. Germline assignment: CDR1 MGHRA and CDR2 YSYEKL. CDR3 length equals 18 residues. V lost 1 base and J lost 1; bases outside the gene matches: 6. The CDR3 region is CASSQGGLAGVNTGELFF. The CDR3 region has the DNA TGCGCCAGCAGCCAAGGGGGGCTAGCGGGGGTGAACACCGGGGAGCTGTTTTTT.

CDR3 sequence (DNA): TGTGCCTTTCAGGGGGCGGCTGAGCAGTTCTTC. As protein: CAFQGAAEQFF. V gene TRBV30 combines with J gene TRBJ2-1, with 8 positions matching TRBD1. The CDR3 totals 11 residues. V trimming: 7 bases; J trimming: 9 bases; junction bases outside the gene matches: 5. From germline, CDR1 is GTSNPN and CDR2 SVGIG (reference sequence).

This chain connects TRBV10-3 to TRBJ1-1, with TRBD1 identical over 7 bases. CDR1 is ENHRY and CDR2 is SYGVKD in the germline V gene. The CDR3 totals 13 residues. The V gene end was trimmed by 5 bases and the J gene end by 5 bases; junction bases not matched to a gene: 5. CDR3 nucleotides: TGTGCCATCAGTCGCTCACAGGGGACTGAAGCTTTCTTT. As protein: CAISRSQGTEAFF.

The chain links TRBV27 to TRBJ1-6; D ambiguous. The V and J ends lost 4 bases and 2 bases respectively, with 6 bases between them. This CDR3 spans 14 amino acids. From germline, CDR1 is MNHEY and CDR2 SMNVEV (reference sequence). CDR3 bases: TGTGCCAGCAGTTCACTTACCTATAATTCACCCCTCCACTTT. This gives the protein CASSSLTYNSPLHF.

The chain links TRBV27 to TRBJ2-1, with 7 bases fitting TRBD2. The CDR3 is 16 amino acids. Trimming took 2 bases from V and 3 from J; bases not matched to a gene: 7. Germline-derived CDR1 and CDR2 are MNHEY and SMNVEV (reference sequence). CDR3 amino acids: CASSLQPGGLYNEQFF. CDR3 DNA sequence: TGTGCCAGCAGTTTACAGCCGGGAGGTCTCTACAATGAGCAGTTCTTC.

The chain combines TRBV5-5 with TRBJ2-5; D is unclear. The germline V gene encodes CDR1 SGHKS and CDR2 YYEKEE (reference sequence). The V end lost 3 bases, the J end lost 0 bases, and 6 bases lay between the germline ends. This CDR3 has 13 amino acids. The CDR3 spells CASSSPDQETQYF. CDR3 bases: TGTGCCAGCAGCTCCCCCGACCAAGAGACCCAGTACTTC.

The chain carries TRBV2 and TRBJ2-7, with a possible D match to TRBD1 (5 bases). From germline, CDR1 is SNHLY and CDR2 FYNNEI. The germline V and J ends were trimmed by 7 bases and 7 bases, with 20 bases remaining between them. The CDR3 runs 14 residues. The CDR3: CASIPLGAKREQYF. In DNA form, the CDR3 reads TGTGCCAGCATCCCCCTAGGGGCCAAAAGAGAGCAGTACTTC.

V usage is TRBV7-9 and J usage is TRBJ1-2; the match to TRBD1 covers 10 bases. With V trimmed by 5 bases and J by 4 bases, 4 bases remained unmatched. In germline, CDR1 is SEHNR, CDR2 FQNEAQ (reference sequence). The CDR3 is 14 amino acids. CDR3 protein: CASSRDRGGYGYTF. The CDR3 DNA reads as TGTGCCAGCAGCCGGGACAGGGGTGGCTATGGCTACACCTTC.